The source of this T cell receptor beta chain is a study of spatial heterogeneity in lung cancer. This clonotype was seen repeatedly, ten times or more. The time point was: sample taken at primary tumor resection. Donation came from 70 or so patients with untreated early-stage non-small cell lung cancer. TCRdb re-called the 5' RACE reads with MiXCR, one entry per CDR3 protein. Seen here are 39,000 or so distinct CDR3 sequences, just over 3% observed once, and the top ten hold about 37%. V dropped 5 bases and J dropped 7 bases, with 14 bases sitting between them. The CDR3 runs 14 residues. Germline V gene lookup returns CDR1 SGHTA and CDR2 FQGNSA.

The receptor was isolated from a male donor with early-stage non-small cell lung cancer. The sample in question was normal lung tissue next to the tumor, obtained at surgery. The chain combines TRBV7-2 with TRBJ2-2; D is uncertain. In DNA form, the CDR3 reads TGTGCCAGCAGCCAAAGCTGGTCGGGCGGGGAGCTGTTTTTT. Encoded protein: CASSQSWSGGELFF. Together with reference TRBV7-2 and TRBJ2-2, the CDR3 gives the full variable domain: GAGVSQSPSNKVTEKGKDVELRCDPISGHTALYWYRQSLGQGLEFLIYFQGNSAPDKSGLPSDRFSAERTGGSVSTLTIQRTQQEDSAVYLCASSQSWSGGELFFGEGSRLTVL.